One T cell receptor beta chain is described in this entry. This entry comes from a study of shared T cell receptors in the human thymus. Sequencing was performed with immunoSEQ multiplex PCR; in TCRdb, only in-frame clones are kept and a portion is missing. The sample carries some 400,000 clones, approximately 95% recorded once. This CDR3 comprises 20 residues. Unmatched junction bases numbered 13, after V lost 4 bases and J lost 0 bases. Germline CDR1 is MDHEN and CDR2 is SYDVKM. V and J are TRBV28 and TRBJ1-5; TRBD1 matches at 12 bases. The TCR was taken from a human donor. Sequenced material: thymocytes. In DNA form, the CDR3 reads TGTGCCAGCAGTTCCGGGACAGGGGGCCCTCTGCCTTATAGCAATCAGCCCCAGCATTTT. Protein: CASSSGTGGPLPYSNQPQHF.